The rows below give T cell receptor beta chains drawn from one sample of a study of persistence of HIV-infected CD4 T cells. Clones were read by immunoSEQ multiplex PCR, and TCRdb kept only the in-frame ones, dropping some. The data show over 30,000 clones, with around 86% seen just once and around 0.97% held by the top ten. Which antigens these TCRs recognize remains unknown. Sample: cultured CD4+ T cells from PBMCs, taken from a patient who received antiretroviral therapy. The receptors shown here come from an adult with HIV. The donor label of this sample is uncertain. CDR3s leave out the opening cysteine and the closing phenylalanine or tryptophan.

v_gene	j_gene	len	CDR3aa
TRBV5-6	TRBJ2-1	10	ASSMGRNEQF
TRBV7-8	TRBJ1-1	10	ASSWSGSEAF
TRBV19	TRBJ1-1	9	ASSMVSGAV
TRBV18	TRBJ1-1	12	ASSQQGRDTEAF
TRBV3-1/TRBV3-2	TRBJ2-3	13	ASSHLRGDTDTQY
TRBV5-1	TRBJ1-1	12	ASSLDRGRAEAF
TRBV12-5	TRBJ1-1	15	ASGSWATVSMNTEAF
TRBV2	TRBJ2-7	13	ASMLQGGLSYEQY
TRBV19	TRBJ2-3	12	ATGQGAVADTQY
TRBV28	TRBJ1-1	12	ATIVGVRDTEAF
TRBV10-2	TRBJ2-6	18	ASRALGQFGKYSGANVLT
TRBV5-6	TRBJ2-2	13	ASRRQGQNTGELF
TRBV9	TRBJ2-2	13	ASSVGVLGRGELF
TRBV5-4	TRBJ2-5	13	ASSLGRIGEETQY
TRBV19	TRBJ1-3	14	ASSINQGHSGNTIY
TRBV6-1	TRBJ1-5	12	ASSEWDGFKPQH
TRBV7-9	TRBJ1-1	13	ASSLDSPSNTEAF
TRBV20-1	TRBJ2-7	10	SASGTNYEQY
TRBV7-9	TRBJ1-2	10	ASSLAGNGYT
TRBV14	TRBJ2-3	13	ASSQDIRGADTQY
TRBV7-2	TRBJ1-1	12	ASSPAGVGTEAF
TRBV7-8	TRBJ1-3	14	ASSLALQAVVDTIY
TRBV27	TRBJ1-2	11	ASGLSTTYGYT
TRBV29-1	TRBJ2-1	11	SGGELNNNEQF
TRBV5-1	TRBJ2-2	13	ASSPGQEFTGELF
TRBV2	TRBJ1-5	10	ASRQENQPQH
TRBV3-1/TRBV3-2	TRBJ2-4	13	ASSQDVAAKNIQY
TRBV12-5	TRBJ1-1	12	ASGLVTGNPVAF
TRBV6-1	TRBJ1-4	14	ASSGVREIRREKLF
TRBV15	TRBJ1-6	13	ATSRRRDFNSPLH
TRBV27	TRBJ1-1	12	ASSWDRGGLGAF
TRBV27	TRBJ1-1	10	ASRAAKREAF
TRBV13	TRBJ2-7	13	ASSLAGGGAREQY
TRBV2	TRBJ1-2	9	ASSPRAGYT
TRBV5-1	TRBJ1-3	14	ASSLADRAGKNTIY
TRBV7-8	TRBJ1-1	13	ASSLKRQLNTEAF
TRBV3-1/TRBV3-2	TRBJ1-1	11	ASSRAPGTEAF
TRBV27	TRBJ1-4	12	ASSFGSTNEKLF
TRBV7-2	TRBJ2-1	11	ASSLGTAAEQF
TRBV10-1	TRBJ2-5	14	ASSEFAVQGQETQY
TRBV5-1	TRBJ2-1	13	ASSIRLAGVDEQF
TRBV7-3	TRBJ1-2	12	ASSLFGGAGGYT
TRBV19	TRBJ1-1	13	ASSIGVQGGSEAF
TRBV6-5	TRBJ2-7	13	ASSYSGTASYEQY
TRBV2	TRBJ2-5	10	ATDRDQETQY
TRBV7-8	TRBJ1-2	11	ASSRGMNYGYT
TRBV9	TRBJ2-5	14	ASSPKGGTSGITQY
TRBV28	TRBJ1-1	11	ASSFVRGTEAF
TRBV7-9	TRBJ2-2	14	ASSARLGGRIGELF